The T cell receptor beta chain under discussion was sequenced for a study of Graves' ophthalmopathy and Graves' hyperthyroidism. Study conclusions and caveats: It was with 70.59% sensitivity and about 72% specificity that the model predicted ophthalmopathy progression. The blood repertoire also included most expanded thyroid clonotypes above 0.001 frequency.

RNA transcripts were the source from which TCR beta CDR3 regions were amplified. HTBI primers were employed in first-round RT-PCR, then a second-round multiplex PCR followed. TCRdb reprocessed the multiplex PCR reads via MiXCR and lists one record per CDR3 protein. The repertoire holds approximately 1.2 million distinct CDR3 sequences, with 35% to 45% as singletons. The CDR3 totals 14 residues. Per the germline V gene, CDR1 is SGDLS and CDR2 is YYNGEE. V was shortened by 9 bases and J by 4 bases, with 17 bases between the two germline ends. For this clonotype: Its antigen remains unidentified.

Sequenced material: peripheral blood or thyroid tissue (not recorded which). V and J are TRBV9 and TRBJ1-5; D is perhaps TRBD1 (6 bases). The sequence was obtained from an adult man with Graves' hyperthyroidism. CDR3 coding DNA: TGTGCCACCGCAAGAGGGGGAACTAATCAGCCCCAGCATTTT. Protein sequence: CATARGGTNQPQHF.